The entry below describes one T cell receptor (beta chain). The sample holds other DNA sequences that translate to the same CDR3. Which cohort a participant joined came from the clinical history participants gave. This record comes from a study of blood T cell repertoires in COVID-19. With 1 base clipped from V and 1 base from J, the junction kept 1 base outside the gene matches. Germline assignment: CDR1 LNHDA and CDR2 SQIVND (reference sequence). CDR3 length: 15 residues. As handled by the study authors: Reference gene primer amplification gave nucleated cell count estimates. The assay was immunoSEQ multiplex PCR, and TCRdb's table has in-frame clones only and misses some. That table supplies the V and J calls and clone size; D and trimming were determined from the DNA. Of approximately 190,000 clones in the sample, about 86% were seen once.

V gene TRBV19 combines with J gene TRBJ2-7; 10 bases line up with TRBD2. The specimen sequenced was PBMCs or T cells enriched from blood (not recorded which). This sequence originates from a middle-aged woman in a cohort exposed to, infected with or recovered from COVID-19 (not recorded which). CDR3 DNA sequence: TGTGCCAGTAGTATAGGGACTAGCGGATCCTACGAGCAGTACTTC. Residues: CASSIGTSGSYEQYF. Full variable domain (remainder filled in from reference TRBV19 and TRBJ2-7): DGGITQSPKYLFRKEGQNVTLSCEQNLNHDAMYWYRQDPGQGLRLIYYSQIVNDFQKGDIAEGYSVSREKKESFPLTVTSAQKNPTAFYLCASSIGTSGSYEQYFGPGTRLTVT.